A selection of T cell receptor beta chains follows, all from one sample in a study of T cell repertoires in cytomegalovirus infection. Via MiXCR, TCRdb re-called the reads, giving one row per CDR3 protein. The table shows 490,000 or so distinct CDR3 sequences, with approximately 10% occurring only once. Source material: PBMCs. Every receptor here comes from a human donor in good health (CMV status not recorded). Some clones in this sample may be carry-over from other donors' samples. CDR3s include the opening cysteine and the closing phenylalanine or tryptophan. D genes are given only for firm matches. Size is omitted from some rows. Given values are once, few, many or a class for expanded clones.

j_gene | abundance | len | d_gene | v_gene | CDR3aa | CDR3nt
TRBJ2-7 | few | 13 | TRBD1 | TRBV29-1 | CSGKDRSSGEQYF | TGCAGCGGTAAGGACAGGTCCTCGGGGGAGCAGTACTTC
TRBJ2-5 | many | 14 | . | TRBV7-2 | CASSRGLLQETQYF | TGTGCCAGCAGCCGAGGACTGCTTCAAGAGACCCAGTACTTC
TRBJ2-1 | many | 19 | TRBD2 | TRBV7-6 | CASTRAITSATSRDNEQFF | TGTGCCAGCACTCGCGCCATAACTAGCGCCACCTCTCGGGACAATGAGCAGTTCTTC
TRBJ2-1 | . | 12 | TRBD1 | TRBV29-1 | CSVVDRVTEQFF | TGCAGCGTTGTCGACAGGGTAACTGAGCAGTTCTTC
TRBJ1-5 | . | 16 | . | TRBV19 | CASSIDRGARGQPQHF | TGTGCCAGTAGTATAGATCGTGGGGCGCGTGGTCAGCCCCAGCATTTT
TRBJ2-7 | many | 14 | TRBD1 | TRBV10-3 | CAISSGQGTYEQYF | TGTGCCATCAGCTCGGGACAGGGCACCTACGAGCAGTACTTC
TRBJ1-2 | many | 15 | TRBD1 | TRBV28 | CASSPGTGANYGYTF | TGTGCCAGCAGTCCCGGGACAGGGGCTAACTATGGCTACACCTTC
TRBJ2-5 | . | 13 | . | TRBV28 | CASSPNWQETQYF | TGTGCCAGCAGTCCTAACTGGCAAGAGACCCAGTACTTC
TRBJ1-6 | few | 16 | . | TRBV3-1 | CASSPRQERYNSPLHF | TGTGCCAGCAGCCCACGACAGGAACGCTATAATTCACCCCTCCACTTT
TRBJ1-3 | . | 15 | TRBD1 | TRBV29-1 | CSGLGPGTDGNTIYF | TGCAGCGGCCTCGGACCAGGGACAGACGGAAACACCATATATTTT
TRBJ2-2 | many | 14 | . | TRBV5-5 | CASSLDPSAGELFF | TGTGCCAGCAGCTTGGACCCAAGTGCCGGGGAGCTGTTTTTT
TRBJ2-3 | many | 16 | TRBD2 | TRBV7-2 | CASRLPGTRGTDTQYF | TGTGCCAGCAGACTACCAGGGACTAGAGGGACAGATACGCAGTATTTT
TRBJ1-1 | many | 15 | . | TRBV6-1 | CASSVEWGVNTEAFF | TGTGCCAGCAGTGTTGAGTGGGGCGTGAACACTGAAGCTTTCTTT
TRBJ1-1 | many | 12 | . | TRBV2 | CATRAGNTEAFF | TGTGCCACGAGGGCCGGGAACACTGAAGCTTTCTTT
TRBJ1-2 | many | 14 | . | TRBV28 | CASSSLDRNYGYTF | TGTGCCAGCAGTTCTTTGGACAGAAACTATGGCTACACCTTC
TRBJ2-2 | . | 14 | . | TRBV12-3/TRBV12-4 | CASSLIPVRGELFF | TGTGCCAGCAGTTTAATCCCGGTCCGCGGGGAGCTGTTTTTT
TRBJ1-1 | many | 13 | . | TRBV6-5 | CASSDYKNTEAFF | TGTGCCAGCAGTGACTATAAGAACACTGAAGCTTTCTTT
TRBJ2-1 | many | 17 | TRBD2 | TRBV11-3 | CASSPGTSGRAYNEQFF | TGTGCCAGCAGCCCGGGGACTAGCGGGAGAGCCTACAATGAGCAGTTCTTC
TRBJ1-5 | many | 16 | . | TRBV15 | CATSRDSSSSNQPQHF | TGTGCCACCAGCAGAGATAGCAGTTCCAGCAATCAGCCCCAGCATTTT
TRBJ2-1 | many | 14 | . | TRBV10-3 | CAISEGSSYNEQFF | TGTGCCATCAGTGAAGGGTCCTCCTACAATGAGCAGTTCTTC
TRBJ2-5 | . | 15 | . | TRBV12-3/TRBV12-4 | CASSFFGEEQETQYF | TGTGCCAGCAGTTTTTTTGGTGAGGAACAAGAGACCCAGTACTTC
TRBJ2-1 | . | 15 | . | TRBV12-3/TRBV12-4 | CASTNGGGNYNEQFF | TGTGCCAGCACGAATGGGGGCGGGAACTACAATGAGCAGTTCTTC
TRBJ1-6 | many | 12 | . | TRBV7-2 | CASSAPNSPLHF | TGTGCCAGCAGCGCCCCAAATTCACCCCTCCACTTT
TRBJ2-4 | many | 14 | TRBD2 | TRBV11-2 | CASSYGRTKNIQYF | TGTGCCAGCAGCTACGGGAGGACCAAAAACATTCAGTACTTC
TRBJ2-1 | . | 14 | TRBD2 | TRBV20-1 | CSALPGLALHEQFF | TGCAGTGCGCTGCCGGGACTAGCACTCCATGAGCAGTTCTTC
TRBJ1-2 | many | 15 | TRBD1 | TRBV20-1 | CSAPELGQGRTGYTF | TGCAGTGCCCCCGAACTGGGACAGGGGAGAACCGGCTACACCTTC
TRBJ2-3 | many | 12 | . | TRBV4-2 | CASSHEGETQYF | TGTGCCAGCAGCCATGAAGGGGAGACGCAGTATTTT
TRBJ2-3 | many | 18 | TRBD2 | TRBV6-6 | CASSYSRASGSKLDTQYF | TGTGCCAGCAGTTACTCCCGGGCTAGCGGGAGTAAATTAGATACGCAGTATTTT
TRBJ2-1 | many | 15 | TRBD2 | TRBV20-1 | CSASRLAGGYNEQFF | TGCAGTGCTAGTCGACTAGCGGGGGGCTACAATGAGCAGTTCTTC
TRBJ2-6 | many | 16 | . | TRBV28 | CASSLVQASGANVLTF | TGTGCCAGCAGTTTGGTACAGGCCTCTGGGGCCAACGTCCTGACTTTC
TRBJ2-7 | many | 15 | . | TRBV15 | CATSRGGRFSYEQYF | TGTGCCACCAGCAGGGGGGGGCGATTCTCCTACGAGCAGTACTTC
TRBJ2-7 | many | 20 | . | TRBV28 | CASRNRRVASGTPGRYEQYF | TGTGCCAGCAGAAACCGGAGGGTTGCGTCCGGGACCCCAGGACGATACGAGCAGTACTTC
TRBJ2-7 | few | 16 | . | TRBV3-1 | CASSQEGAGWLYEQYF | TGTGCCAGCAGCCAAGAGGGGGCTGGGTGGCTCTACGAGCAGTACTTC
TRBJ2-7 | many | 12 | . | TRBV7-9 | CAVGTQPYEQYF | TGTGCCGTCGGGACCCAACCGTACGAGCAGTACTTC
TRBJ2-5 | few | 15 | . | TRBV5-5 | CASSGEGGRSETQYF | TGTGCCAGCAGCGGTGAGGGGGGGAGGTCAGAGACCCAGTACTTC
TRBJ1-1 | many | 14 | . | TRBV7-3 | CASSLDPENTEAFF | TGTGCCAGCAGCTTGGACCCGGAGAACACTGAAGCTTTCTTT
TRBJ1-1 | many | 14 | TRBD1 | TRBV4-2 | CASSHEDRASEAFF | TGTGCCAGCAGCCATGAGGACAGGGCAAGTGAAGCTTTCTTT
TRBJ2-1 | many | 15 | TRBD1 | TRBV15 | CATTYRGSSYNEQFF | TGTGCCACCACCTACAGGGGAAGCTCCTACAATGAGCAGTTCTTC
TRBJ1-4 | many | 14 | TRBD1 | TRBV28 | CASSRTGASEKLFF | TGTGCCAGCAGCCGAACAGGGGCCAGCGAAAAACTGTTTTTT
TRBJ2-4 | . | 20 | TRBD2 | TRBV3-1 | CASSQDPVAGGTPYKNIQYF | TGTGCCAGCAGCCAAGATCCGGTAGCGGGAGGGACCCCCTACAAAAACATTCAGTACTTC
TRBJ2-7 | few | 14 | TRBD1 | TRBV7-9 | CASSLAGQDGFQYF | TGTGCCAGCAGCTTAGCGGGACAGGACGGCTTCCAGTACTTC
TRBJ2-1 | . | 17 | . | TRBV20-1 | CSARDPSQRPWYNEQFF | TGCAGTGCTAGAGATCCGTCCCAACGGCCGTGGTACAATGAGCAGTTCTTC
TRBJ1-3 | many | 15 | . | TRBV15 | CATSRDPLGEDTIYF | TGTGCCACCAGCAGAGATCCTTTAGGGGAGGACACCATATATTTT
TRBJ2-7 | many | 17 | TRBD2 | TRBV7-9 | CASSPVGGGVSSYEQYF | TGTGCCAGCAGCCCCGTCGGGGGGGGGGTCTCCTCCTACGAGCAGTACTTC
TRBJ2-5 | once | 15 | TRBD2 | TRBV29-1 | CSVSGGLAGGETQYF | TGCAGCGTTTCGGGTGGACTAGCGGGTGGTGAGACCCAGTACTTC
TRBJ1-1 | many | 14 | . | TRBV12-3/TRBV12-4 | CASSLAGPTYEAFF | TGTGCCAGCAGTTTAGCGGGCCCGACTTATGAAGCTTTCTTT
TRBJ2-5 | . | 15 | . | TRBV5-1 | CASRFTQGLGETQYF | TGCGCCAGCAGATTCACCCAGGGTCTAGGAGAGACCCAGTACTTC